This section outlines one TCR beta chain sequence together with its context. The target antigen is unknown. These data are taken from a study of cytomegalovirus exposure and HLA in healthy donors. Assay used: immunoSEQ multiplex PCR; TCRdb lists only in-frame clones, some missing. The table has under 250,000 clones, more than 75% seen once; the top ten hold roughly 2%. Study findings and constraints: Rare TCR sequences dominated, though some public TCRs recurred in many donors.

The CDR3 spans 15 residues. CDR1 and CDR2 from the germline V gene are SGHVS and FNYEAQ. V was cut by 5 bases and J by 8 bases, with 19 bases left in between. The clonotype comes from a young woman in good health and CMV-seropositive. The sequencing sample was made of PBMCs. This chain uses TRBV7-6 with TRBJ2-1, with a tentative D call TRBD1 (5 bases). DNA for the CDR3: TGTGCCAGCAGCACCCTAGGTACCAAAGGGGATGAGCAGTTCTTC. As protein: CASSTLGTKGDEQFF. The entire variable domain, with the rest obtained from reference TRBV7-6 and TRBJ2-1, is as follows: GAGVSQSPRYKVTKRGQDVALRCDPISGHVSLYWYRQALGQGPEFLTYFNYEAQQDKSGLPNDRFSAERPEGSISTLTIQRTEQRDSAMYRCASSTLGTKGDEQFFGPGTRLTVL.